These 6 T cell receptor beta chains came from one sample sequenced in a study of CXCR3-negative and CXCR3-positive naive CD8 T cells. Their antigen targets remain unknown. Study-wide points: More hydrophobic TRB CDR3s occurred in CXCR3-positive than in CXCR3-negative naive cells.

UMI labels and 5' RACE were used to prepare the TRB cDNA libraries. TCRdb reprocessed the 5' RACE reads; each CDR3 protein has one entry and no DNA is given. Across approximately 100,000 distinct CDR3 sequences, the top ten clones capture about 0.35% of the sample. The sequenced material came from naive CXCR3+ CD8+ T cells from blood. Subset defined: CD45RO-CCR7+CD27+CD95- naive CD8+ T cells expressing CXCR3 (TNR3+). Every receptor here comes from a human donor in good health. Some clones in this sample may be carry-over from other donors' samples.

The chain has TRBV28 and TRBJ2-3; TCRdb designates TRBD1, a call that cannot be tested without DNA. The CDR3 spans 17 residues. Germline V gives CDR1 MDHEN, CDR2 SYDVKM. The CDR3 sequence is CASSLWAGAIGTDTQYF.

This rearrangement joins TRBV11-2 to TRBJ1-1. CDR3 length: 15 amino acids. The germline V gene encodes CDR1 SGHAT and CDR2 FQNNGV. The CDR3 spells CASSTWSPENTEAFF.

CDR3 sequence: CASSLSKGGAGANVQTF. V usage is TRBV7-9 and J usage is TRBJ2-6; with no DNA, the TCRdb D assignment of TRBD1 cannot be verified. The CDR3 sequence is 17 residues long. Looked up from germline, CDR1 is SEHNR and CDR2 is FQNEAQ (reference sequence). The full variable domain, with the rest looked up from reference TRBV7-9 and TRBJ2-6, is DTGVSQNPRHKITKRGQNVTFRCDPISEHNRLYWYRQTLGQGPEFLTYFQNEAQLEKSRLLSDRFSAERPKGSFSTLEIQRTEQGDSAMYLCASSLSKGGAGANVQTFGAGSRLTVL.

The chain links TRBV29-1 to TRBJ2-1. This CDR3 spans 13 amino acids. Germline values: CDR1 SQVTM, CDR2 ANQGSEA. The CDR3 loop is CSVVASSYNEQFF.

V is TRBV5-1 and J is TRBJ2-1; TCRdb gives TRBD2 as the D gene, but with no DNA this cannot be confirmed. Germline loops: CDR1 SGHRS, CDR2 YFSETQ. This CDR3 has 15 residues. This chain's CDR3 is CASSEGLAGRNEQFF.

The J gene is TRBJ2-1, the V gene TRBV7-9; TCRdb indicates TRBD2, and absent DNA this call remains unverified. Germline lookup yields CDR1 SEHNR and CDR2 FQNEAQ (reference sequence). This CDR3 contains 14 residues. The CDR3 spells CASSLEGLTNEQFF.